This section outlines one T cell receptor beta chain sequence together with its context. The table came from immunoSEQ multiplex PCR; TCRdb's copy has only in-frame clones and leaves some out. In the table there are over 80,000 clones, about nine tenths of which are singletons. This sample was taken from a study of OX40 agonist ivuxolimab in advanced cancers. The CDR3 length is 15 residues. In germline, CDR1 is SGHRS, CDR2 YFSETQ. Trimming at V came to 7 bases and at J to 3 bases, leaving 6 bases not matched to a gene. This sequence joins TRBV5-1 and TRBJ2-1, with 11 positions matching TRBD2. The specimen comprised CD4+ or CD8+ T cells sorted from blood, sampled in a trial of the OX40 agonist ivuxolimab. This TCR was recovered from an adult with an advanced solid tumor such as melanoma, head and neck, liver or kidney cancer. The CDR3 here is CASLLTSGNYNEQFF. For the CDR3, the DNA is TGCGCCAGCCTTCTGACTAGCGGGAACTACAATGAGCAGTTCTTC.